The following is a T cell receptor beta chain sequence with its context. The entry originates in a study of T cell responses to AZD1222 COVID-19 vaccine. Libraries were prepared by immunoSEQ multiplex PCR; TCRdb keeps only in-frame clonotypes and omits some of them. The table has roughly 150,000 clones, approximately 88% seen once. The material sequenced was peripheral blood, taken on day 0 of MenACWY control vaccination. The clonotype was recovered from an adult in good health.

The CDR3 DNA follows: TGCGCCAGCAGCCAAGAAACAGGGCGGGTAGAGACCCAGTACTTC. Amino acid sequence: CASSQETGRVETQYF. The chain employs TRBV4-3 and TRBJ2-5; D may be TRBD1 (6 bases). Germline lookup yields CDR1 LGHNA and CDR2 YSLEER. Deletions cut 0 bases from V and 4 bases from J, with 12 bases between. The CDR3 runs to 15 residues.